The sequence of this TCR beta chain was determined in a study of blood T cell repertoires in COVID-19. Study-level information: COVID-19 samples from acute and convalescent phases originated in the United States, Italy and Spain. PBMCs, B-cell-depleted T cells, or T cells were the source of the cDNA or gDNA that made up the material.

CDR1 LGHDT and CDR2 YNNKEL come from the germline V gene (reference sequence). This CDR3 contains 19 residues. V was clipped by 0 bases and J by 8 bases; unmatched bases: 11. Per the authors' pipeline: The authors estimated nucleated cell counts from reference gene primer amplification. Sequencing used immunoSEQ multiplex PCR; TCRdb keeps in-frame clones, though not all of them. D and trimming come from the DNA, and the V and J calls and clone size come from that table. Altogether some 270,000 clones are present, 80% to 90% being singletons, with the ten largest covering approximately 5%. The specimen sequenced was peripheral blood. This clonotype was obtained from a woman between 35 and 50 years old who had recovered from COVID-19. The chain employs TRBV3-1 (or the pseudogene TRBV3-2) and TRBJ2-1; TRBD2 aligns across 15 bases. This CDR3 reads CASSQDHPGLAGGLYEQFF. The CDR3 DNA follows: TGTGCCAGCAGCCAAGATCATCCGGGACTAGCGGGAGGCCTGTATGAGCAGTTCTTC.